These 28 T cell receptor beta chains share one sample of origin, sequenced in a study of Ad26.COV2.S vaccination and SARS-CoV-2 variants (dated by TCRdb to the early 2020s). The library relied on the immunoSEQ multiplex PCR assay. TCRdb took over this immuneACCESS table, retaining in-frame rearrangements with V and J assigned. Such tables are incomplete; in checked studies, under half of the missing clones stem from an unresolved V gene, and the remainder is unexplained. Counted in this sample were fewer than 800,000 clones; 89% of them appeared once. Around 1.4% of the sample belongs to the ten largest clones. According to the study, the label for this sample's treatment or condition signals: over 15 received Ad26.COV2.S at low or high dose, single or two shots; about 5 received placebo; per-sample allocation not given. For vaccine and placebo recipients, repertoires were sequenced using samples collected on day 63 after the first injection.

The specimen comprised peripheral blood, sampled in a trial of Ad26.COV2.S vaccine versus placebo. The receptor set was obtained from a person between 18 and 60 years old who received the Ad26.COV2.S COVID-19 vaccine or a placebo.

The rearrangement joins TRBV18 to TRBJ2-1; D is undetermined. The germline CDR1 and CDR2 sequences are KGHSH and LQKENI. The CDR3 totals 16 residues. V lost 3 bases to trimming and J lost 6 bases, with 18 bases between them. The CDR3 is CASSPSTDPGGNEQFF. The CDR3 DNA follows: TGTGCCAGCTCACCCTCGACGGATCCCGGTGGCAATGAGCAGTTCTTC.

This clone was seen more than once but under ten times. The same CDR3 can be traced to other DNA sequences in this sample. This chain connects TRBV30 to TRBJ1-5; D may be TRBD1 (6 bases). The V end lost 3 bases, the J end lost 3 bases, and 9 bases lay between the germline ends. CDR1 is GTSNPN and CDR2 is SVGIG in the germline V gene (reference sequence). The CDR3 contains 13 residues. The CDR3 bases are TGTGCCTGGAGCAGACAGGACAATCAGCCCCAGCATTTT. Residues: CAWSRQDNQPQHF.

The CDR3 DNA reads as TGTGCCAGCAGCTTTACCTCCCCTAGCGGGGCCAACGAGCAGTACTTC. Its translation: CASSFTSPSGANEQYF. The chain has TRBV7-2 and TRBJ2-7; 9 bases align to TRBD2. The CDR3 sequence is 16 residues long. Germline CDR1 is SGHTA and CDR2 is FQGNSA. V shed 3 bases, J shed 5 bases, and the junction held 11 bases outside the gene matches.

CDR3 sequence (DNA): TGTGCCATCACAGGCAACGTCCAACAACGGCGGGCCAAAAACATTCAGTACTTC. It codes for CAITGNVQQRRAKNIQYF. This chain connects TRBV10-3 to TRBJ2-4, with unresolved D. V gave up 7 bases and J gave up 1 base, with 23 bases separating them. This CDR3 is built from 18 residues. CDR1 and CDR2 (germline): ENHRY, SYGVKD.

This rearrangement joins TRBV19 to TRBJ2-3, with D perhaps given as TRBD1 or TRBD2 (6 bases each). V shed 8 bases and J shed 2 bases, with 14 bases lying between them. The CDR3 has 14 residues. Per the germline V gene, CDR1 is LNHDA and CDR2 is SQIVND (reference sequence). CDR3 nucleotides: TGTGCCAGTTCCGTAGGGGGGAACACAGATACGCAGTATTTT. Translated, it gives CASSVGGNTDTQYF.

The rearrangement links TRBV5-4 to TRBJ1-1, with TRBD1 matching 9 bases. V was clipped by 3 bases and J by 1 base; unmatched bases: 4. The germline V gene has CDR1 SGHNT and CDR2 YYREEE (reference sequence). The CDR3 is 15 amino acids. The CDR3 DNA is TGTGCCAGCAGCTATAGACAGGGGGGGAACACTGAAGCTTTCTTT. Translated, it gives CASSYRQGGNTEAFF.

The rearrangement uses TRBV23-1 and TRBJ1-5; D is uncertain. TRBV23-1 is flagged as an ORF with uncertain function. This CDR3 contains 19 residues. V was shortened by 0 bases and J by 2 bases, with 20 bases between the two germline ends. CDR3 DNA sequence: TGCGCCAGCAGTCAATCGGACGGTGTGCCCGATACGGGCAATCAGCCCCAGCATTTT. Its translation: CASSQSDGVPDTGNQPQHF.

The chain joins TRBV7-2 to TRBJ2-7; the match to TRBD2 covers 10 bases. Germline-derived CDR1 and CDR2 are SGHTA and FQGNSA. The V gene end was trimmed by 8 bases and the J gene end by 0 bases; junction bases not matched to a gene: 4. The CDR3 contains 14 residues. The CDR3 DNA is TGTGCCAGCCGTCCTAGCGGGGGCTCCTACGAGCAGTACTTC. Protein: CASRPSGGSYEQYF. Variable domain in full (rest from reference TRBV7-2 and TRBJ2-7): GAGVSQSPSNKVTEKGKDVELRCDPISGHTALYWYRQSLGQGLEFLIYFQGNSAPDKSGLPSDRFSAERTGGSVSTLTIQRTQQEDSAVYLCASRPSGGSYEQYFGPGTRLTVT.

The chain joins TRBV5-3 to TRBJ2-1; 10 bases agree with TRBD1. TRBV5-3 is treated as an ORF (open reading frame) with a function not yet certain. The CDR3 runs to 15 residues. Trimming removed 4 bases from V and 5 bases from J; junction bases left unmatched: 6. CDR3: CARSPGTGAHNEQFF. The CDR3 region has the DNA TGTGCCAGAAGCCCCGGGACAGGGGCCCACAATGAGCAGTTCTTC.

A few counts support this clone. The chain combines TRBV27 with TRBJ1-1; D gene ambiguous. Deletions cut 3 bases from V and 0 bases from J, with 8 bases between. This CDR3 contains 14 residues. Germline V CDR1 and CDR2: MNHEY, SMNVEV (reference sequence). CDR3 loop: CASSFRTVNTEAFF. CDR3 nucleotides: TGTGCCAGCAGTTTTAGGACGGTGAACACTGAAGCTTTCTTT.

The V and J genes are TRBV29-1 and TRBJ1-2; a weak D match, TRBD1 (5 bases). This CDR3 comprises 13 residues. Germline V gene lookup returns CDR1 SQVTM and CDR2 ANQGSEA. Trimming took off 6 bases at V and 4 bases at J, with 15 bases between the two ends. In DNA form, the CDR3 reads TGCAGCGTCGGCCCGGGACTGATCTATGGCTACACCTTC. Protein sequence: CSVGPGLIYGYTF.

The J gene is TRBJ1-2, the V gene TRBV30, with a weak D call TRBD1 (5 bases). V was pared by 3 bases and J by 8 bases, with 13 bases between. The CDR3 contains 12 residues. Germline assignment: CDR1 GTSNPN and CDR2 SVGIG (reference sequence). CDR3 DNA: TGTGCCTGGAGCGCCGACAGAAACGGCTACACCTTC. Encoded protein: CAWSADRNGYTF.

The chain uses TRBV5-8 and TRBJ2-4, with a weak D call TRBD1 (5 bases). Trimming pared 2 bases from V and 3 bases from J, leaving 12 bases between. CDR3 size: 15 residues. From germline, CDR1 is SGHTS and CDR2 YDEGEE. CDR3 nucleotide sequence: TGTGCCAGCAGCTTACCAGGGTACGGCAAAAACATTCAGTACTTC. Translated, it gives CASSLPGYGKNIQYF.

The chain uses TRBV10-1 and TRBJ2-5; no reliable D call. Per the germline V gene, CDR1 is WNHNN and CDR2 is SYGVQD (reference sequence). CDR3 size: 15 residues. Trimming left V 0 bases short and J 0 bases short, with 8 bases between. The CDR3 sequence is CASSESGPYQETQYF. The CDR3 bases are TGCGCCAGCAGTGAGTCAGGGCCTTACCAAGAGACCCAGTACTTC.

The chain joins TRBV19 to TRBJ1-2; TRBD1 matches at 7 bases. The CDR3 has 14 residues. The germline gives CDR1 LNHDA, CDR2 SQIVND (reference sequence). V lost 3 bases and J lost 3; bases outside the gene matches: 4. The CDR3 here is CASSMGQHYYGYTF. CDR3 nucleotides: TGTGCCAGTAGTATGGGACAGCATTACTATGGCTACACCTTC.

The chain is built from TRBV18 and TRBJ2-4; 7 bases are a match to TRBD1. This CDR3 has 16 residues. V was pared by 3 bases and J by 5 bases, with 10 bases of the junction left unmatched. Germline V gene data show CDR1 as KGHSH and CDR2 as LQKENI. The chain's CDR3 is CASSPYDNRGENIQYF. DNA for the CDR3: TGTGCCAGCTCACCTTACGACAACAGGGGTGAAAACATTCAGTACTTC. The full variable domain, with the rest looked up from reference TRBV18 and TRBJ2-4, is NAGVMQNPRHLVRRRGQEARLRCSPMKGHSHVYWYRQLPEEGLKFMVYLQKENIIDESGMPKERFSAEFPKEGPSILRIQQVVRGDSAAYFCASSPYDNRGENIQYFGAGTRLSVL.

This clone has just one count. The genes are TRBV11-3 and TRBJ1-6; D unresolved. CDR3 size: 13 residues. CDR1 and CDR2 (germline): SGHNT, YENEEA. V lost 0 bases and J lost 7, with 4 bases in between. CDR3 protein: CASSLEGNSPLHF. In DNA, the CDR3 is TGTGCCAGCAGCTTAGAAGGGAATTCACCCCTCCACTTT.

V and J are TRBV7-8 and TRBJ2-7; D may be TRBD2 (9 bases). V lost 5 bases to trimming and J lost 6 bases, with 32 bases between them. This CDR3 contains 19 residues. Per the germline V gene, CDR1 is SGHVS and CDR2 is FQNEAQ. This CDR3 reads CASSLGKDRAVWREGEQYF. The CDR3 DNA follows: TGTGCCAGCAGCCTAGGGAAGGACAGGGCTGTATGGCGGGAGGGCGAGCAGTACTTC.

The genes are TRBV5-1 and TRBJ2-7; TRBD2 matches 7 bases. The germline gives CDR1 SGHRS, CDR2 YFSETQ. The trim removed 3 bases at V and 2 bases at J, leaving 2 bases unmatched. The CDR3 contains 13 residues. The CDR3 spells CASSSGTTYEQYF. The CDR3 nucleotides read TGCGCCAGCAGCTCCGGGACTACCTACGAGCAGTACTTC.

The chain is built from TRBV3-1 (or the pseudogene TRBV3-2) and TRBJ2-6; D remains unclear. The CDR3 contains 14 residues. V was cut by 0 bases and J by 3 bases, with 3 bases left in between. Germline V gene sequence: CDR1 LGHDT, CDR2 YNNKEL (reference sequence). The CDR3 loop reads CASSQDFGANVLTF. In nucleotides, the CDR3 is TGTGCCAGCAGCCAAGATTTTGGGGCCAACGTCCTGACTTTC.

This chain connects TRBV12-3 or TRBV12-4 to TRBJ1-1; D is uncertain. The CDR3 spans 12 residues. Trimming removed 3 bases from V and 8 bases from J, with 10 bases in between. CDR3 DNA: TGTGCCAGCAGTTTCGGCAGAACAGAAGCTTTCTTT. This sequence encodes CASSFGRTEAFF.

This clone has just one count. Other DNA sequences from this sample encode an identical CDR3 as well. The chain links TRBV7-2 to TRBJ1-3, with D perhaps TRBD1 (6 bases). Germline CDR1 SGHTA, CDR2 FQGNSA. Trimming left V 0 bases short and J 4 bases short, with 10 bases between. This CDR3 comprises 15 residues. Here the CDR3 DNA reads TGTGCCAGCAGCTTAGCAGGGGGGGCAGGAAACACCATATATTTT. This translates into CASSLAGGAGNTIYF.

This clone appeared once. This chain joins TRBV5-5 and TRBJ2-3, with a weak D call TRBD2 (6 bases). V was shortened by 4 bases and J by 5 bases, with 23 bases between the two germline ends. Germline assignment: CDR1 SGHKS and CDR2 YYEKEE (reference sequence). CDR3 length equals 17 residues. CDR3 sequence: CASSIIVLAVGGDTQYF. The CDR3, as DNA: TGTGCCAGCAGCATAATCGTTCTGGCTGTGGGAGGAGATACGCAGTATTTT.

This CDR3 reads CATSRDKPMNTEAFF. CDR3 in DNA: TGTGCCACCAGCAGAGATAAGCCGATGAACACTGAAGCTTTCTTT. The chain recombines TRBV15 with TRBJ1-1; no firm D call. Trimming shortened V by 0 bases and J by 0 bases, and 8 bases separated the two germline ends. CDR1 LNHNV and CDR2 YYDKDF come from the germline V gene (reference sequence). The length of the CDR3 is 15 residues. The full variable domain, its missing parts supplied by reference TRBV15 and TRBJ1-1, is DAMVIQNPRYQVTQFGKPVTLSCSQTLNHNVMYWYQQKSSQAPKLLFHYYDKDFNNEADTPDNFQSRRPNTSFCFLDIRSPGLGDTAMYLCATSRDKPMNTEAFFGQGTRLTVV.

V usage is TRBV19 and J usage is TRBJ1-5; possible D gene TRBD1, 5 bases. The CDR3 is 16 amino acids. V lost 3 bases and J 0 bases, leaving 12 bases between the germline ends. The germline V gene encodes CDR1 LNHDA and CDR2 SQIVND (reference sequence). For the CDR3, the DNA is TGTGCCAGTAGTATGGAGCAGGGCTATAGCAATCAGCCCCAGCATTTT. This gives the protein CASSMEQGYSNQPQHF.

The rearrangement joins TRBV6-5 to TRBJ2-3; D call uncertain. The CDR3 spans 13 residues. Germline CDR1 MNHEY, CDR2 SVGAGI. V gave up 5 bases and J gave up 3 bases, with 9 bases separating them. The CDR3 protein is CASSPTWTDTQYF. The CDR3 bases are TGTGCCAGCAGTCCGACTTGGACAGATACGCAGTATTTT.

This sequence joins TRBV10-1 and TRBJ2-7, with D perhaps TRBD1 (5 bases). Trimming left V 0 bases short and J 2 bases short, with 8 bases between. CDR3 size: 14 residues. Germline V lookup: CDR1 WNHNN, CDR2 SYGVQD (reference sequence). The CDR3 loop reads CASSESLGPYEQYF. CDR3 in DNA: TGCGCCAGCAGTGAGTCGCTGGGGCCCTACGAGCAGTACTTC.

Points on this clone: Other DNA sequences from this sample encode an identical CDR3 as well. The chain employs TRBV5-1 and TRBJ2-7; D might be TRBD1 (6 bases). V lost 0 bases and J 0 bases, leaving 7 bases between the germline ends. CDR1 is SGHRS, CDR2 YFSETQ, per germline. The CDR3 runs 14 residues. The CDR3 spells CASSLGTASYEQYF. The CDR3 nucleotides are TGCGCCAGCAGCTTGGGGACAGCCTCCTACGAGCAGTACTTC.